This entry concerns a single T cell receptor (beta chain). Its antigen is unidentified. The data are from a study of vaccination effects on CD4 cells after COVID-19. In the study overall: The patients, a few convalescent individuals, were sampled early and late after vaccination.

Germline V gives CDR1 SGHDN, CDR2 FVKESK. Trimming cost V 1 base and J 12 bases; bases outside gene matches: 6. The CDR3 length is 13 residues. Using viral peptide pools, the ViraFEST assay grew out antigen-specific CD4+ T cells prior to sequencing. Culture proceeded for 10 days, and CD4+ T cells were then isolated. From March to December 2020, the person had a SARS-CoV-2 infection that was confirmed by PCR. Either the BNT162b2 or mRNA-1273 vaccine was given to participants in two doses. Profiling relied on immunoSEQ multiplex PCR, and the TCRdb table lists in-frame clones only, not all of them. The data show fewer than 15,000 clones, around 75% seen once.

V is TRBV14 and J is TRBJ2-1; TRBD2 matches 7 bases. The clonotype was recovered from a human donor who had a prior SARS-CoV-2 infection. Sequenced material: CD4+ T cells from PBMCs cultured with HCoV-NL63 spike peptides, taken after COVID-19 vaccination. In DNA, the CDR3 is TGTGCCAGCAGCCAAGTAATTACGGGAGGGCAGTTCTTC. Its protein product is CASSQVITGGQFF.